These 23 T cell receptor beta chains came from one sample sequenced in a study of cytomegalovirus exposure and HLA in healthy donors. Amplification used 60 Vbeta primers and 13 Jbeta primers. Sequencing used immunoSEQ multiplex PCR; TCRdb keeps in-frame clones, though not all of them. The table has about 130,000 clones, roughly four fifths seen once; the top ten hold 5.5% to 7%. Sequenced: PBMCs. These receptors were obtained from a middle-aged woman in good health and CMV-seropositive.

J is TRBJ2-1 and V is TRBV14; the D is unclear. The germline V gene encodes CDR1 SGHDN and CDR2 FVKESK. The CDR3 extends over 12 amino acids. V was pared by 1 base and J by 10 bases, with 8 bases between. The CDR3 spells CASSQVSVEQFF. Here the CDR3 DNA reads TGTGCCAGCAGCCAAGTATCGGTAGAGCAGTTCTTC. The variable domain in full, completed from reference TRBV14 and TRBJ2-1, reads EAGVTQFPSHSVIEKGQTVTLRCDPISGHDNLYWYRRVMGKEIKFLLHFVKESKQDESGMPNNRFLAERTGGTYSTLKVQPAELEDSGVYFCASSQVSVEQFFGPGTRLTVL.

The chain joins TRBV11-2 to TRBJ2-5; 12 bases map to TRBD2. Germline V gene data show CDR1 as SGHAT and CDR2 as FQNNGV. Unmatched junction bases numbered 7, after V lost 5 bases and J lost 3 bases. The CDR3 extends over 16 amino acids. Here the CDR3 DNA reads TGTGCCAGCAGCGCGCTCGGACTAGCGGGGAAAGAGACCCAGTACTTC. It yields the protein CASSALGLAGKETQYF.

The CDR3: CATSRTGGAYNEQFF. Here the CDR3 DNA reads TGTGCCACCAGCAGAACGGGAGGGGCCTACAATGAGCAGTTCTTC. V gene TRBV15 combines with J gene TRBJ2-1; 8 bases are shared with TRBD2. The CDR3 runs 15 residues. The junction had 2 bases not matched to a gene; V was cut back by 2 bases and J by 2 bases. Germline loops: CDR1 LNHNV, CDR2 YYDKDF (reference sequence). Full variable domain (outside the CDR3, taken from reference TRBV15 and TRBJ2-1): DAMVIQNPRYQVTQFGKPVTLSCSQTLNHNVMYWYQQKSSQAPKLLFHYYDKDFNNEADTPDNFQSRRPNTSFCFLDIRSPGLGDTAMYLCATSRTGGAYNEQFFGPGTRLTVL.

This chain connects TRBV7-8 to TRBJ2-1; TRBD2 agrees at 9 bases. V trimming: 2 bases; J trimming: 7 bases; junction bases outside the gene matches: 6. This CDR3 is built from 15 residues. Germline CDR1 SGHVS, CDR2 FQNEAQ. CDR3 region: CASSLRRGGLNEQFF. The CDR3 DNA reads as TGTGCCAGCAGCTTAAGGCGGGGGGGGTTGAATGAGCAGTTCTTC.

The rearrangement uses TRBV19 and TRBJ2-7, with D possibly being TRBD2 (6 bases). CDR1 and CDR2 (germline): LNHDA, SQIVND (reference sequence). The CDR3 sequence is 11 residues long. V lost 6 bases, J lost 5 bases, and 8 bases lay in between. CDR3 sequence (DNA): TGTGCCAGTAGATGGGGGGACGAGCAGTACTTC. Translating it yields CASRWGDEQYF. The full variable domain, in which reference TRBV19 and TRBJ2-7 provide the parts outside the CDR3, is DGGITQSPKYLFRKEGQNVTLSCEQNLNHDAMYWYRQDPGQGLRLIYYSQIVNDFQKGDIAEGYSVSREKKESFPLTVTSAQKNPTAFYLCASRWGDEQYFGPGTRLTVT.

The rearrangement links TRBV7-9 to TRBJ2-7; weak D call: TRBD1 (7 bases). This CDR3 comprises 12 residues. Trimming cost V 8 bases and J 1 base, with 9 bases left between them. CDR1 and CDR2 from the germline V gene are SEHNR and FQNEAQ (reference sequence). The CDR3 nucleotides read TGTGCCAGCGCAGGGGGGTCCTACGAGCAGTACTTC. Protein: CASAGGSYEQYF. Full variable domain (remainder filled in from reference TRBV7-9 and TRBJ2-7): DTGVSQNPRHKITKRGQNVTFRCDPISEHNRLYWYRQTLGQGPEFLTYFQNEAQLEKSRLLSDRFSAERPKGSFSTLEIQRTEQGDSAMYLCASAGGSYEQYFGPGTRLTVT.

The chain is built from TRBV2 and TRBJ2-5; tentatively, D is TRBD2 (6 bases). Trimming left V 4 bases short and J 2 bases short, with 17 bases between. Germline CDR1 SNHLY, CDR2 FYNNEI. The CDR3 has 16 amino acids. The CDR3 sequence is CASSAHPAGLQETQYF. The CDR3 nucleotides are TGTGCCAGCAGTGCCCACCCAGCGGGCCTACAAGAGACCCAGTACTTC.

The chain has TRBV7-2 and TRBJ2-7; a weak D match, TRBD1 (5 bases). From germline, CDR1 is SGHTA and CDR2 FQGNSA. V lost 5 bases and J lost 0, with 23 bases in between. The CDR3 has 18 amino acids. Written as DNA, the CDR3 is TGTGCCAGCAGCCGACTTTCAGGGTCCCATGGGCCCTCCTACGAGCAGTACTTC. Encoded protein: CASSRLSGSHGPSYEQYF.

This clone is a singleton in its sample. This chain joins TRBV4-1 and TRBJ2-7; D might be TRBD1 (5 bases). The germline gives CDR1 MGHRA, CDR2 YSYEKL. With 2 bases removed from V and 6 bases from J, the gap between germline ends came to 17 bases. The CDR3 runs 15 residues. The CDR3 DNA is TGCGCCAGCAGCCAAAATCTGGGGATAAGGGGCGAGCAGTACTTC. Its protein is CASSQNLGIRGEQYF.

This clone occurred a few times. This chain uses TRBV4-1 with TRBJ2-5; 16 positions agree with TRBD2. The germline CDR1 and CDR2 sequences are MGHRA and YSYEKL. The CDR3 runs to 18 residues. The ends lost 4 bases at V and 9 bases at J; junction bases unmatched: 14. The CDR3 coding sequence is TGCGCCAGCAGCCTCGGGACTAGCGGGGGGGCTTTCACGGTAGCCCAGTACTTC. It is translated as CASSLGTSGGAFTVAQYF.

The V call is TRBV2, the J call TRBJ1-5; 7 nucleotides match TRBD1. The ends lost 4 bases at V and 2 bases at J; junction bases unmatched: 5. The CDR3 totals 15 residues. CDR1 is SNHLY and CDR2 is FYNNEI in the germline V gene. DNA for the CDR3: TGTGCCAGCAGTGGGGTAGGGGGCGGCAATCAGCCCCAGCATTTT. This sequence encodes CASSGVGGGNQPQHF.

This chain joins TRBV28 and TRBJ2-3; D uncertain. Germline CDR1 and CDR2: MDHEN and SYDVKM. V shed 10 bases and J shed 4 bases, with 18 bases lying between them. This CDR3 comprises 14 residues. The CDR3 reads CATVPHTASDTQYF. The CDR3 DNA reads as TGTGCCACCGTCCCCCATACAGCCTCAGATACGCAGTATTTT.

V is TRBV2 and J is TRBJ2-5, with D hard to call. The CDR3 spans 12 residues. Germline V gene sequence: CDR1 SNHLY, CDR2 FYNNEI. V lost 6 bases, J lost 2 bases, and 7 bases lay in between. The CDR3 spells CASRRSQETQYF. In DNA, the CDR3 is TGTGCCAGCAGGCGGAGTCAAGAGACCCAGTACTTC.

The chain is built from TRBV18 and TRBJ2-7; TRBD1 agrees at 9 bases. The CDR3 runs 15 residues. The germline V gene encodes CDR1 KGHSH and CDR2 LQKENI. J lost 9 bases, V lost 1 base, and 10 bases had no gene match. The DNA of the CDR3 is TGTGCCAGCTCACCACTCTGGGGACAGGGCCAAGGGCAGTACTTC. Its protein is CASSPLWGQGQGQYF.

J is TRBJ1-4 and V is TRBV5-5; no definite D call. The CDR3 totals 15 residues. The germline V and J ends were trimmed by 4 bases and 2 bases, with 12 bases remaining between them. Germline V CDR1 and CDR2: SGHKS, YYEKEE (reference sequence). CDR3 nucleotides: TGTGCCAGCAGCCTCGGCACAGCCACTAATGAAAAACTGTTTTTT. This sequence encodes CASSLGTATNEKLFF.

V is TRBV2 and J is TRBJ2-7; TRBD1 agrees at 10 bases. Unmatched junction bases numbered 8, after V lost 7 bases and J lost 2 bases. The CDR3 extends over 15 amino acids. Germline CDR1 reads SNHLY; CDR2 reads FYNNEI. CDR3 protein: CASNPRTGGTYEQYF. CDR3 nucleotides: TGTGCCAGCAACCCCAGGACAGGGGGTACCTACGAGCAGTACTTC.

The chain uses TRBV7-8 and TRBJ2-7, with a possible D match to TRBD1 (5 bases). Germline CDR1 reads SGHVS; CDR2 reads FQNEAQ. Trimming removed 4 bases from V and 3 bases from J, with 10 bases in between. The CDR3 loop spans 13 amino acids. The CDR3 DNA reads as TGTGCCAGCAGCTCCAGGGTGGTCTACGAGCAGTACTTC. As protein: CASSSRVVYEQYF. Based on the CDR3 plus reference TRBV7-8 and TRBJ2-7, the full variable domain is GAGVSQSPRYKVAKRGQDVALRCDPISGHVSLFWYQQALGQGPEFLTYFQNEAQLDKSGLPSDRFFAERPEGSVSTLKIQRTQQEDSAVYLCASSSRVVYEQYFGPGTRLTVT.

This clone was seen just once. The chain employs TRBV18 and TRBJ2-7; 13 nucleotides line up with TRBD2. Germline V lookup: CDR1 KGHSH, CDR2 LQKENI. The CDR3 runs to 15 residues. V lost 4 bases and J lost 2; bases outside the gene matches: 2. CDR3 DNA sequence: TGTGCCAGCTCACGACTAGCGGGAGGACCCTACGAGCAGTACTTC. This translates into CASSRLAGGPYEQYF. The whole variable domain, remainder taken from reference TRBV18 and TRBJ2-7, is NAGVMQNPRHLVRRRGQEARLRCSPMKGHSHVYWYRQLPEEGLKFMVYLQKENIIDESGMPKERFSAEFPKEGPSILRIQQVVRGDSAAYFCASSRLAGGPYEQYFGPGTRLTVT.

Regarding this clone: At one of its ends the junction is not consistent with the germline gene, which may arise from a read error. The chain couples TRBV15 to TRBJ2-1, with TRBD2 as a possible D gene (5 bases). Germline V gene lookup returns CDR1 LNHNV and CDR2 YYDKDF (reference sequence). This CDR3 is built from 16 residues. The CDR3 reads CATSSPGLATYNGQFF. The CDR3 bases are TGTGCCACCAGCAGTCCGGGGTTAGCAACCTACAATGGGCAGTTCTTC.

CDR3 nucleotides: TGTGCCATCAGTGACCCGACAGGGCGTGCGTGGGTTGAGCAGTTCTTC. Its protein product is CAISDPTGRAWVEQFF. This chain links TRBV10-3 with TRBJ2-1; TRBD1 matches 7 bases. The CDR3 runs to 16 residues. The germline V gene encodes CDR1 ENHRY and CDR2 SYGVKD. With 3 bases clipped from V and 9 bases from J, the junction kept 14 bases outside the gene matches.

The chain is built from TRBV29-1 and TRBJ1-1; D unresolved. V shed 6 bases and J shed 1 base, with 15 bases lying between them. Germline CDR1 is SQVTM and CDR2 is ANQGSEA. This CDR3 region has 14 residues. The CDR3: CSVPPPQRNTEAFF. The CDR3 nucleotides are TGCAGCGTCCCTCCCCCACAACGGAACACTGAAGCTTTCTTT.

The rearrangement uses TRBV19 and TRBJ1-6; 8 bases map to TRBD1. Germline trimming cut 7 bases from V and 6 bases from J; bases unmatched to any gene: 8. Germline CDR1 and CDR2: LNHDA and SQIVND (reference sequence). The CDR3 has 15 residues. The CDR3 reads CASTYQDRGNSPLHF. Here the CDR3 DNA reads TGTGCCAGTACTTACCAAGACAGGGGTAATTCACCCCTCCACTTT.

The chain employs TRBV5-1 and TRBJ1-5, with 9 bases identical to TRBD1. With 5 bases clipped from V and 7 bases from J, the junction kept 7 bases outside the gene matches. This CDR3 region has 14 residues. Per germline, CDR1 SGHRS and CDR2 YFSETQ. As DNA, the CDR3 is TGCGCCAGCAGGCCCGGGACAGGGCACCAGCCCCAGCATTTT. Translation: CASRPGTGHQPQHF.